Below, 15 T cell receptor beta chains from the same sample are listed, as sequenced in a study of T cell responses to AZD1222 COVID-19 vaccine. The data were produced by immunoSEQ multiplex PCR, yet TCRdb's version contains in-frame clones alone and is incomplete. The sample lists tens of thousands of clones, 70% to 80% occurring once. The sample consisted of peripheral blood, taken on day 0 of AZD1222 vaccination. The receptors come from an adult in good health.

V usage is TRBV30 and J usage is TRBJ1-2; the D is unclear. CDR1 is GTSNPN, CDR2 SVGIG, per germline (reference sequence). CDR3 length equals 16 residues. Deletions cut 4 bases from V and 2 bases from J, with 20 bases between. This CDR3 is CAWTSKVAGYNYGYTF. CDR3 DNA sequence: TGTGCCTGGACCAGCAAAGTTGCAGGATACAACTATGGCTACACCTTC.

This chain links TRBV19 with TRBJ2-3, with 8 bases that match TRBD2. Germline V gene data show CDR1 as LNHDA and CDR2 as SQIVND (reference sequence). The CDR3 has 18 residues. Trimming took 4 bases from V and 4 from J; bases not matched to a gene: 16. The CDR3 region is CASSNEAPGLGAADTQYF. CDR3 sequence (DNA): TGTGCCAGTAGTAACGAGGCCCCGGGACTAGGGGCCGCAGATACGCAGTATTTT.

The genes are TRBV19 and TRBJ1-1; perhaps TRBD1 as D (5 bases). Germline values: CDR1 LNHDA, CDR2 SQIVND (reference sequence). Trimming cost V 4 bases and J 5 bases, with 20 bases left between them. The CDR3 is 16 residues long. The CDR3 DNA sequence: TGTGCCAGTAGTACTATACGACAGTGGACTGGGACTGAAGCTTTCTTT. It encodes CASSTIRQWTGTEAFF.

This clone has just one count. The CDR3 loop reads CASSFLGGGRGLEGYTF. CDR3 in DNA: TGTGCCAGCAGTTTCCTTGGGGGCGGCAGGGGGCTAGAGGGCTACACCTTC. J is TRBJ1-2 and V is TRBV28, with 8 bases lining up with TRBD1. The germline gives CDR1 MDHEN, CDR2 SYDVKM. With V trimmed by 3 bases and J by 8 bases, 17 bases remained unmatched. The CDR3 has 17 amino acids.

The rearrangement joins TRBV10-3 to TRBJ1-5, with TRBD1 identical over 10 bases. J lost 5 bases, V lost 6 bases, and 1 base had no gene match. Germline V gives CDR1 ENHRY, CDR2 SYGVKD. The length of the CDR3 is 13 residues. CDR3: CAIRGTGDQPQHF. CDR3 bases: TGTGCCATCAGAGGGACAGGGGATCAGCCCCAGCATTTT.

The chain employs TRBV10-1 and TRBJ2-3, with D possibly being TRBD1 (5 bases). The length of the CDR3 is 13 residues. V was trimmed by 2 bases and J by 5 bases, leaving 8 bases between them. The germline gives CDR1 WNHNN, CDR2 SYGVQD (reference sequence). The CDR3 loop reads CASSERGQDTQYF. In DNA, the CDR3 is TGCGCCAGCAGTGAGAGGGGCCAAGATACGCAGTATTTT.

This clone came up once. This CDR3 is CAIRREPTQETQYF. The DNA of the CDR3 is TGCGCCATTCGACGAGAGCCAACTCAAGAGACCCAGTACTTC. This chain connects TRBV5-1 to TRBJ2-5; D uncertain. The ends were cut back, 9 bases at V and 2 bases at J, with 17 bases in the middle. The length of the CDR3 is 14 residues. Germline CDR1 SGHRS, CDR2 YFSETQ.

V is TRBV7-8 and J is TRBJ2-6; D is undetermined. The germline V gene has CDR1 SGHVS and CDR2 FQNEAQ. The V end was cut by 5 bases, the J end by 0 bases, with 11 bases between. This CDR3 is built from 16 residues. The CDR3 region is CASSALSYSGANVLTF. DNA for the CDR3: TGTGCCAGCAGCGCGCTTTCATACTCTGGGGCCAACGTCCTGACTTTC.

The genes are TRBV5-1 and TRBJ1-2; tentative D call: TRBD1 (5 bases). Trimming left V 0 bases short and J 5 bases short, with 14 bases between. Germline V gene data show CDR1 as SGHRS and CDR2 as YFSETQ. This CDR3 has 15 amino acids. CDR3 region: CASSLVPGPEYGYTF. The CDR3 DNA sequence: TGCGCCAGCAGCTTGGTTCCAGGGCCGGAGTATGGCTACACCTTC.

This clone was found a few times. This chain joins TRBV3-1 (or the pseudogene TRBV3-2) and TRBJ2-3, with TRBD1 as a possible D gene (6 bases). V was clipped by 0 bases and J by 2 bases, with 12 bases between them. Germline lookup yields CDR1 LGHDT and CDR2 YNNKEL (reference sequence). This CDR3 is built from 16 residues. CDR3 coding DNA: TGTGCCAGCAGCCAAGAACCGGGACACGACACAGATACGCAGTATTTT. Its protein product is CASSQEPGHDTDTQYF.

V gene TRBV12-3 or TRBV12-4 combines with J gene TRBJ1-3; D not resolved. The CDR3 contains 11 residues. V lost 8 bases and J 7 bases, leaving 9 bases between the germline ends. The CDR3 reads CASGQVNTIYF. For the CDR3, the DNA is TGTGCCAGCGGGCAGGTGAACACCATATATTTT.

The chain couples TRBV15 to TRBJ2-5, with TRBD2 as a possible D gene (5 bases). V was cut by 3 bases and J by 5 bases, with 19 bases left in between. Germline V gene sequence: CDR1 LNHNV, CDR2 YYDKDF (reference sequence). This CDR3 comprises 16 residues. DNA for the CDR3: TGTGCCACCAGCAGGCACAGAGGGTCCATTCCGGAGACCCAGTACTTC. Protein: CATSRHRGSIPETQYF.

The chain couples TRBV5-1 to TRBJ1-1; D ambiguous. Trimming left V 3 bases short and J 1 base short, with 10 bases between. The CDR3 is 14 residues long. Germline CDR1 SGHRS, CDR2 YFSETQ. CDR3 coding DNA: TGCGCCAGCAGCTACTTGTTAGGGAACACTGAAGCTTTCTTT. It is translated as CASSYLLGNTEAFF.

The chain combines TRBV5-1 with TRBJ1-2; a weak D match, TRBD1 (5 bases). Germline V gene data show CDR1 as SGHRS and CDR2 as YFSETQ. Trimming pared 6 bases from V and 1 base from J, leaving 13 bases between. CDR3 length equals 14 residues. The DNA for the CDR3 is TGCGCCAGCACCATCGAGGGGAATAACTATGGCTACACCTTC. Translation gives CASTIEGNNYGYTF. Supplemented by reference TRBV5-1 and TRBJ1-2, the full variable domain reads KAGVTQTPRYLIKTRGQQVTLSCSPISGHRSVSWYQQTPGQGLQFLFEYFSETQRNKGNFPGRFSGRQFSNSRSEMNVSTLELGDSALYLCASTIEGNNYGYTFGSGTRLTVV.

The V and J genes are TRBV5-1 and TRBJ2-7, with 7 nucleotides matching TRBD2. The junction had 3 bases not matched to a gene; V was cut back by 0 bases and J by 3 bases. Germline CDR1 and CDR2: SGHRS and YFSETQ. This CDR3 comprises 14 residues. CDR3 coding DNA: TGCGCCAGCAGCTTGGCTAGCGGTCTCTACGAGCAGTACTTC. Its translation: CASSLASGLYEQYF.